This T cell receptor beta chain appears in the sequencing data of a study of regulatory T cells in long-lasting Graves disease. The time point was: newly diagnosed GD, antithyroid drugs for less than 3 months. The TCR library used RNA extracted from PBMCs. In this cohort, patients came from an endocrinology department located in Xi'an, China. The CDR3 spans 14 residues. The V and J ends lost 4 bases and 5 bases respectively, with 15 bases between them. The germline V gene encodes CDR1 SGHRS and CDR2 YFSETQ. The TCR beta library used iRepertoire HTBI primers with Arm-PCR amplification of CDR3. One entry per CDR3 protein, called by TCRdb with MiXCR from the multiplex PCR reads. The sample yields roughly 500,000 distinct CDR3 sequences, roughly 13% seen once. Points from the study as a whole: Clonotypes that were public and shared totalled 2,500 to 3,000 in persistent patients versus 850 to 1,000 in new patients.

A few counts support this clonotype. What it binds is unknown. The sample also formed part of further work on T cells in Graves' hyperthyroidism and ophthalmopathy. That report notes: Orbital computed tomography and thyroid ultrasound, together with serum TRAb and thyroxine and clinical symptoms, were used for diagnoses. Most thyroid clonotypes that were expanded above 0.001 also turned up in blood.

J is TRBJ2-5 and V is TRBV5-1; D is uncertain. The specimen was peripheral blood mononuclear cells (PBMCs), collected at new diagnosis, from a patient treated with antithyroid drugs. The origin of this receptor is a man aged 25-40 years with Graves disease. The CDR3 sequence: CASSPEYPPETQYF. In DNA, the CDR3 is TGCGCCAGCAGCCCCGAGTATCCCCCTGAGACCCAGTACTTC.